This T cell receptor beta chain was recorded in a study of T cells after posttransplantation cyclophosphamide. CDR3 length equals 15 residues. Trimming at V came to 5 bases and at J to 9 bases, leaving 15 bases not matched to a gene. CDR1 and CDR2 from the germline V gene are LNHNV and YYDKDF (reference sequence). Study findings and constraints: TRB clonality was highly associated with recipient CMV seropositivity and reactivation.

To note about this clone: The antigen is undetermined.

Sequencing used immunoSEQ multiplex PCR; TCRdb keeps in-frame clones, though not all of them. The table includes about 52,000 clones, around 83% detected once. The sample consisted of PBMCs. The rearrangement joins TRBV15 to TRBJ2-7; 8 nucleotides agree with TRBD2. This sequence was found in a young man with a blood cancer, CMV-positive, and with a related stem cell donor. CDR3 nucleotides: TGTGCCACCAGCTCGAGACAAGCGGGAGATGGGCCGCAGTACTTC. This encodes CATSSRQAGDGPQYF.